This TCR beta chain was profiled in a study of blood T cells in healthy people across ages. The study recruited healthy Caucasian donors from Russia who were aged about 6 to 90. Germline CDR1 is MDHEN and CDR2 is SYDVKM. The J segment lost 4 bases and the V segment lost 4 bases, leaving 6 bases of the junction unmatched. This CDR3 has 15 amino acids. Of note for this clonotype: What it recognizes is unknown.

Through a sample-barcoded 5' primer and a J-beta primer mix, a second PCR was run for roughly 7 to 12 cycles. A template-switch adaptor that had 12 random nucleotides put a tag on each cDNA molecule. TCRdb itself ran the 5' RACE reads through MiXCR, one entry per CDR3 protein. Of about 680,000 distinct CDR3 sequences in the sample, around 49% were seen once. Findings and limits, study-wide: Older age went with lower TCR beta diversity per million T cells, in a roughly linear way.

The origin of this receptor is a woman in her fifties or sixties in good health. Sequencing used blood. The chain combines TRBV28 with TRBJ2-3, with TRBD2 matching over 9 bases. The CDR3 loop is CASSSGLAQPDTQYF. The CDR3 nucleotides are TGTGCCAGCAGTTCGGGACTAGCCCAGCCAGATACGCAGTATTTT.